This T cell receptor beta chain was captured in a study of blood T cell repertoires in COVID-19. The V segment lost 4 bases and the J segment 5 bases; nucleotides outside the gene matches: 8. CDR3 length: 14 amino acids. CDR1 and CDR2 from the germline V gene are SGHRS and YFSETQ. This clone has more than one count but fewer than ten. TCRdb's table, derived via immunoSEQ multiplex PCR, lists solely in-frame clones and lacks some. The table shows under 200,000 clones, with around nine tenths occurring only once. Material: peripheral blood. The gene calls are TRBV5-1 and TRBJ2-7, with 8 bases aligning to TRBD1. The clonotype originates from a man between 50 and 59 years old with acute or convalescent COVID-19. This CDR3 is CASSNGQGFNEQYV. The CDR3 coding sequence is TGCGCCAGCAGCAACGGACAGGGTTTTAACGAGCAGTACGTC.